This TCR beta chain stems from a study of identical twins (dated by TCRdb to the mid-2010s). At the level of the whole study: To test whether fetal clonotypes persist, the study used deep sequencing on TCR alpha and beta repertoires from monozygotic twins, unrelated adults of various ages, and cord blood. To rule out contamination, replicate twin experiments were performed at different times with different library preparation protocols.

Preparation of the library involved 5' RACE. The reads were generated on an Illumina HiSeq 2000. Template switching introduced a universal primer binding site; the final cDNA contained a unique molecular identifier, enabling accurate counting of TCR cDNA molecules. Specific primers in the conserved constant-segment region were used to synthesize first-strand cDNA for the TCR alpha and beta chains. To control for contamination, each cDNA library was double barcoded with a SMART-Mk sample barcode plus Illumina barcodes. Two successive PCR steps introduced TruSeq adapter sequences along with Illumina sample barcodes. The Illumina HiSeq platform was used with custom primers to sequence TCR alpha and beta cDNA libraries. The published analysis was carried out like this. Unique molecular identifiers were extracted from raw reads with MiGEC, and CDR3 positions were determined with MiXCR. For each individual, recombination models were inferred using an EM algorithm with the repgenHMM and IGoR tools. The tcR package in R was used for shared clonotype analysis, with sharing normalized by the product of cloneset sizes. To study raw recombination free of thymic and clonal selection effects, out-of-frame nonproductive sequences were analyzed. TCRdb handled the public reads itself, with Q25 trimming in fastp and clone calling in MiXCR, and kept productive beta chains. Entries are consolidated by CDR3 protein sequence, retaining the most common genes and DNA. Clone size and V and J calls follow TCRdb, not the original study. This sample gives roughly 230,000 distinct CDR3 sequences in total; roughly 8.7% of them show up just once. Roughly 3% of the sample is held by the ten biggest clonotypes.

The research as a whole found: Fewer insertions were carried by abundant cord blood beta clonotypes, a similar but weaker trend appeared in young adult naive repertoires, and no such trend appeared in memory repertoires. Out-of-frame TCR alpha sharing in monozygotic twins was systematically underestimated by recombination models, whereas sharing between unrelated individuals was in agreement with the recombination models. Compared with coincidental sharing between unrelated individuals, out-of-frame TCR alpha sequences shared between twins showed an excess of sequences with low generation probability. Because the same donors could not be followed over many years, the conclusions depended on cross-sectional statistical analysis. Zero-insertion analyses could be partly confounded by invariant T cells such as MAIT and iNKT, although diverse VJ usage argued against such confounding for most clonotypes. The excess sharing between twins in beta out-of-frame sequences was weaker because fewer shared sequences reduced the signal-to-noise ratio.

This clonotype has ten or more counts. Its antigen is unknown. Base quality data are lacking; no much larger clone is found one base away. Every donor in the study was a healthy Caucasian. The twin cohort comprised three pairs of female monozygotic twins, all aged roughly 18 to 30 years. CD4+ and CD8+ T cell populations were isolated with positive isolation kits from Invitrogen. In the germline V gene, CDR1 corresponds to SGHRS and CDR2 to YFSETQ. After removal of 1 base from V and 14 bases from J, the junction retains 11 bases not matched to a gene. Measured from the cysteine to the phenylalanine, the CDR3 is 14 residues long. Only the CDR3 DNA stays, 42 bases, in frame from base 1. In addition, the sample was reused for a study of yellow fever vaccine responses in identical twins. As the second paper documents: According to the authors, in identical twins the way T cells responded to vaccination appeared partly convergent and partly personalized. The study precisely tracked vaccine-responding T cell clones in identical twins.

The chain is assembled from TRBV5-1 and TRBJ2-3, and 9 junctional nucleotides match TRBD1. Material for sequencing was CD8+ T cells sorted from blood. This sequence originates from a woman younger than 35 in good health. The CDR3 region reads CASSLKGDRQGVYF. The sequenced DNA is TGCGCCAGCAGCTTGAAGGGGGACCGACAGGGGGTGTATTTT.